These 20 T cell receptor beta chains came from one sample sequenced in a study of Ad26.COV2.S vaccination and SARS-CoV-2 variants. Stated treatment: roughly 19 received Ad26.COV2.S at low or high dose, single or two shots; 5 received placebo; per-sample allocation not given. Vaccine and placebo recipients were sampled on day 63 after the first injection. Generated by immunoSEQ multiplex PCR, the TCRdb table keeps only in-frame clones and is missing some. The sample shows 200,000 to 250,000 clones, around 87% of them seen only once. The sample in question was peripheral blood, obtained in a trial of Ad26.COV2.S vaccine versus placebo. Every receptor here comes from a person aged 18-65 years who received the Ad26.COV2.S COVID-19 vaccine or a placebo.

In DNA, the CDR3 is TGTGCCAGCAGCGCAGCCGGGACAGGGGGCTACGAGCAGTACTTC. Translating gives CASSAAGTGGYEQYF. The chain uses TRBV9 and TRBJ2-7; TRBD1 matches 11 bases. V gave up 3 bases and J gave up 3 bases; unmatched junction bases: 5. This CDR3 is built from 15 residues. Germline V lookup: CDR1 SGDLS, CDR2 YYNGEE.

With regard to this clone: Within the sample, other DNA sequences also encode this same CDR3. The rearrangement uses TRBV5-1 and TRBJ1-1; TRBD1 matches at 9 bases. This CDR3 contains 15 residues. Germline V gene lookup returns CDR1 SGHRS and CDR2 YFSETQ. The V gene end was trimmed by 4 bases and the J gene end by 1 base; junction bases not matched to a gene: 5. CDR3 in amino acids: CASSLPGQGNTEAFF. CDR3 coding DNA: TGCGCCAGCAGCCTACCGGGACAGGGGAACACTGAAGCTTTCTTT.

This clone has just one count. V is TRBV19 and J is TRBJ1-3; D is perhaps TRBD1 (6 bases). The germline CDR1 and CDR2 sequences are LNHDA and SQIVND (reference sequence). This CDR3 comprises 14 residues. The V end lost 5 bases, the J end lost 1 base, and 9 bases lay between the germline ends. The CDR3 here is CASSSQGSGNTIYF. CDR3 sequence (DNA): TGTGCCAGTAGTTCGCAGGGGTCTGGAAACACCATATATTTT.

The CDR3 is CASQGSGELFF. For the CDR3, the DNA is TGTGCCAGCCAGGGTTCCGGGGAGCTGTTTTTT. This chain links TRBV18 with TRBJ2-2; TRBD1 might be the D (5 bases). CDR1 is KGHSH and CDR2 is LQKENI in the germline V gene. This CDR3 is built from 11 residues. With 8 bases removed from V and 6 bases from J, the gap between germline ends came to 7 bases.

The V and J genes are TRBV7-8 and TRBJ1-2; D remains ambiguous. Trimming removed 1 base at V and 7 bases at J, with 13 bases between. CDR1 SGHVS and CDR2 FQNEAQ come from the germline V gene. This CDR3 has 14 residues. CDR3 loop: CASSLGLELGGYTF. CDR3 coding DNA: TGTGCCAGCAGCTTAGGCCTCGAACTAGGTGGCTACACCTTC.

The chain links TRBV29-1 to TRBJ2-7; possibly TRBD2 for D (5 bases). Germline V gene lookup returns CDR1 SQVTM and CDR2 ANQGSEA. Trimming pared 8 bases from V and 6 bases from J, leaving 14 bases between. CDR3 length equals 11 residues. In nucleotides, the CDR3 is TGCAGCTTTCTACGGGGTGCCGAGCAGTACTTC. Encoded protein: CSFLRGAEQYF.

Written as DNA, the CDR3 is TGCGCCAGCAGCGAGGGAGGGGCGGCTCAGCCCCAGCATTTT. This sequence encodes CASSEGGAAQPQHF. V gene TRBV10-2 combines with J gene TRBJ1-5; TRBD1 might be the D (5 bases). CDR1 is WSHSY, CDR2 SAAADI, per germline. V shed 6 bases and J shed 6 bases, with 15 bases lying between them. The CDR3 covers 14 residues.

This chain joins TRBV6-5 and TRBJ1-5, with TRBD1 as a possible D gene (5 bases). Deletions cut 4 bases from V and 3 bases from J, with 10 bases between. This CDR3 has 14 amino acids. Germline V gives CDR1 MNHEY, CDR2 SVGAGI. The CDR3 nucleotides read TGTGCCAGCAGTTTCGACAGAAACAATCAGCCCCAGCATTTT. Its protein product is CASSFDRNNQPQHF.

This chain links TRBV13 with TRBJ2-3; 12 bases line up with TRBD2. The ends lost 3 bases at V and 3 bases at J; junction bases unmatched: 4. The CDR3 is 16 amino acids. Per the germline V gene, CDR1 is PRHDT and CDR2 is FYEKMQ (reference sequence). Here the CDR3 DNA reads TGTGCCAGCAGCTTTAAGACTAGCGGGAGTACAGATACGCAGTATTTT. It is translated as CASSFKTSGSTDTQYF.

To note about this clone: One end of the junction fails to match germline, which may point to a read error. This chain joins TRBV6-2 or TRBV6-3 and TRBJ2-1; D might be TRBD2 (7 bases). Germline lookup yields CDR1 MNHEY and CDR2 SVGEGT. The CDR3 runs to 12 residues. Written as DNA, the CDR3 is TGTGCCAGCAGCTGGGGGGGGCAGTATTTAGTCTTC. Translation gives CASSWGGQYLVF.

The rearrangement uses TRBV13 and TRBJ2-7; 9 bases match TRBD2. V shed 0 bases, J shed 2 bases, and the junction held 8 bases outside the gene matches. The germline gives CDR1 PRHDT, CDR2 FYEKMQ (reference sequence). This CDR3 is built from 17 residues. DNA for the CDR3: TGTGCCAGCAGCTTAGGGATAGCGGGAGAATGGACCTACGAGCAGTACTTC. Translating gives CASSLGIAGEWTYEQYF. Based on the CDR3 plus reference TRBV13 and TRBJ2-7, the full variable domain is AAGVIQSPRHLIKEKRETATLKCYPIPRHDTVYWYQQGPGQDPQFLISFYEKMQSDKGSIPDRFSAQQFSDYHSELNMSSLELGDSALYFCASSLGIAGEWTYEQYFGPGTRLTVT.

The rearrangement joins TRBV7-9 to TRBJ2-7; 10 bases are shared with TRBD2. V gave up 2 bases and J gave up 2 bases; unmatched junction bases: 3. CDR1 and CDR2 (germline): SEHNR, FQNEAQ (reference sequence). The CDR3 spans 15 residues. Here the CDR3 DNA reads TGTGCCAGCAGCTTACTAGCGGGAGACCCCTACGAGCAGTACTTC. Protein sequence: CASSLLAGDPYEQYF.

The gene calls are TRBV27 and TRBJ2-3; a possible D gene is TRBD2 (5 bases). The germline CDR1 and CDR2 sequences are MNHEY and SMNVEV (reference sequence). Trimming stripped 5 bases from V and 9 bases from J, with 21 bases between. The CDR3 loop spans 15 amino acids. The chain's CDR3 is CASSLDPAPGKTQYF. CDR3 in DNA: TGTGCCAGCAGTCTAGATCCCGCGCCGGGAAAAACGCAGTATTTT.

The chain links TRBV5-6 to TRBJ2-7; TRBD2 agrees at 7 bases. The CDR3 length is 14 residues. V lost 3 bases to trimming and J lost 2 bases; unmatched junction nucleotides: 5. Germline values: CDR1 SGHDT, CDR2 YYEEEE. This chain's CDR3 is CASSSLANTYEQYF. The CDR3 nucleotides read TGTGCCAGCAGCTCACTAGCGAATACCTACGAGCAGTACTTC.

Only one count was recorded for this clone. The V call is TRBV13, the J call TRBJ2-7; tentative D call: TRBD1 (6 bases). The CDR3 totals 14 residues. Trimming took off 4 bases at V and 3 bases at J, with 13 bases between the two ends. Germline CDR1 reads PRHDT; CDR2 reads FYEKMQ (reference sequence). In nucleotides, the CDR3 is TGTGCCAGCAGCTACAGGGTTTTCAGCTACGAGCAGTACTTC. Amino acid sequence: CASSYRVFSYEQYF.

This chain links TRBV19 with TRBJ2-3, with D possibly being TRBD2 (6 bases). The CDR3 runs 14 residues. Germline V gene data show CDR1 as LNHDA and CDR2 as SQIVND (reference sequence). Trimming left V 3 bases short and J 0 bases short, with 7 bases between. The CDR3 spells CASSIGGSTDTQYF. The CDR3 DNA reads as TGTGCCAGTAGTATCGGAGGGAGCACAGATACGCAGTATTTT. Together with reference TRBV19 and TRBJ2-3, the CDR3 gives the full variable domain: DGGITQSPKYLFRKEGQNVTLSCEQNLNHDAMYWYRQDPGQGLRLIYYSQIVNDFQKGDIAEGYSVSREKKESFPLTVTSAQKNPTAFYLCASSIGGSTDTQYFGPGTRLTVL.

This chain links TRBV30 with TRBJ1-1; 7 bases line up with TRBD1. Germline CDR1 GTSNPN, CDR2 SVGIG (reference sequence). With 2 bases clipped from V and 1 base from J, the junction kept 7 bases outside the gene matches. This CDR3 is built from 15 residues. CDR3 sequence reads: CAWSPPGQWNTEAFF. The CDR3 region has the DNA TGTGCCTGGAGTCCGCCGGGACAGTGGAACACTGAAGCTTTCTTT.

The V and J genes are TRBV25-1 and TRBJ2-2; the D call may be TRBD1 or TRBD2 (5 bases each). Germline V gene sequence: CDR1 MGHDK, CDR2 SYGVNS. CDR3 length equals 14 residues. Trimming removed 4 bases from V and 0 bases from J, with 6 bases in between. CDR3 sequence reads: CASSVGANTGELFF. The CDR3, as DNA: TGTGCCAGCAGTGTGGGGGCGAACACCGGGGAGCTGTTTTTT.

This sequence joins TRBV24-1 and TRBJ2-2; D uncertain. Germline loops: CDR1 KGHDR, CDR2 SFDVKD. The CDR3 loop spans 13 amino acids. The V gene lost 7 bases and the J gene lost 5 bases, with 10 bases spanning the gap. This CDR3 reads CATRAPETGELFF. The DNA of the CDR3 is TGTGCCACCAGGGCCCCTGAGACCGGGGAGCTGTTTTTT.

The chain couples TRBV10-3 to TRBJ2-3; 8 positions agree with TRBD2. In germline, CDR1 is ENHRY, CDR2 SYGVKD. This CDR3 spans 16 amino acids. V shed 0 bases and J 4 bases; nucleotides not matched to a gene: 6. The CDR3 sequence is CAISESAGGRADTQYF. The DNA of the CDR3 is TGTGCCATCAGTGAGTCTGCGGGGGGCCGCGCAGATACGCAGTATTTT.